Below, 21 T cell receptor beta chains from the same sample are listed, as sequenced in a study of CD8 T cells in ankylosing spondylitis. Study-wide results and limits: A TCR beta motif made of about eight highly homologous variants seemed typical of ankylosing spondylitis blood.

Each CDR3 protein is one row after TCRdb ran MiXCR on the 5' RACE reads. The table includes over 700,000 distinct CDR3 sequences, roughly 19% detected once. These TCRs are of unknown antigen specificity. Input material: blood, either unsorted or a sorted T cell fraction (not recorded which). These receptors all come from a male donor with ankylosing spondylitis.

J is TRBJ2-1 and V is TRBV11-3; TRBD2 agrees at 9 bases. V lost 8 bases, J lost 4 bases, and 6 bases stayed unmatched. CDR3 length: 14 residues. Germline values: CDR1 SGHNT, CDR2 YENEEA. The CDR3 nucleotides are TGTGCCAGCGGCGGGGGGGCCGCTTACAATGAGCAGTTCTTC. Its protein product is CASGGGAAYNEQFF. The full variable domain, completed using reference TRBV11-3 and TRBJ2-1, is EAGVVQSPRYKIIEKKQPVAFWCNPISGHNTLYWYLQNLGQGPELLIRYENEEAVDDSQLPKDRFSAERLKGVDSTLKIQPAELGDSAVYLCASGGGAAYNEQFFGPGTRLTVL.

This clonotype has more than one count but fewer than ten. The V and J genes are TRBV5-1 and TRBJ2-5; 12 nucleotides align to TRBD2. This CDR3 spans 18 amino acids. Germline V CDR1 and CDR2: SGHRS, YFSETQ. Losses at the gene ends were 3 bases for V and 3 bases for J; bases not matched to a gene: 12. The CDR3 DNA sequence: TGCGCCAGCAGCTGCGAAGAAACTAGCGGGGGGCCAGAAGAGACCCAGTACTTC. It specifies CASSCEETSGGPEETQYF.

V gene TRBV15 combines with J gene TRBJ1-1; TRBD1 is a possible D gene (6 bases). CDR1 is LNHNV and CDR2 is YYDKDF in the germline V gene (reference sequence). V was cut by 4 bases and J by 2 bases, with 11 bases left in between. The CDR3 loop spans 14 amino acids. The CDR3, as DNA: TGTGCCACCAGCAAGATCAGGGGTAACACTGAAGCTTTCTTT. It codes for CATSKIRGNTEAFF.

The table lists this clonotype with a few counts. The chain uses TRBV12-3 or TRBV12-4 and TRBJ2-2, with D possibly matching TRBD1 (6 bases). V lost 5 bases to trimming and J lost 0 bases, with 10 bases between them. The CDR3 length is 15 residues. The CDR3 DNA sequence: TGTGCCAGCAGTCGACAGGCCCCGAACACCGGGGAGCTGTTTTTT. The encoded protein is CASSRQAPNTGELFF.

This clonotype was counted at least ten times. The chain joins TRBV28 to TRBJ2-1; tentative D call: TRBD1 (5 bases). Germline-derived CDR1 and CDR2 are MDHEN and SYDVKM. The CDR3 is made up of 16 amino acids. Trimming pared 3 bases from V and 9 bases from J, leaving 21 bases between. Here the CDR3 DNA reads TGTGCCAGCAGTTTTCCCAAGGTGGGCAGGGTTGGTGAGCAGTTCTTC. It codes for CASSFPKVGRVGEQFF.

This clonotype showed up just a few times. CDR3 residues: CASSGGGAYPNSPLHF. The CDR3 DNA follows: TGTGCCAGCAGCGGGGGGGGCGCTTACCCTAATTCACCCCTCCACTTT. The V and J genes are TRBV11-2 and TRBJ1-6; TRBD1 is a possible D gene (6 bases). V lost 5 bases and J 6 bases, leaving 17 bases between the germline ends. This CDR3 is built from 16 residues. Germline V gene data show CDR1 as SGHAT and CDR2 as FQNNGV.

This clonotype has just a few counts. The V call is TRBV6-2 or TRBV6-3, the J call TRBJ2-2, with a weak D call TRBD2 (6 bases). The germline V gene encodes CDR1 MNHEY and CDR2 SVGEGT. V was clipped by 5 bases and J by 1 base, with 11 bases between them. CDR3 size: 15 residues. The CDR3 loop is CASSPISGNTGELFF. CDR3 bases: TGTGCCAGCAGTCCCATTAGCGGGAACACCGGGGAGCTGTTTTTT.

This clonotype was observed a few times. The CDR3 is CSANMPNYRPGGSEEQYF. Here the CDR3 DNA reads TGCAGTGCCAACATGCCAAACTATCGGCCGGGAGGGTCGGAGGAGCAGTACTTC. The rearrangement links TRBV20-1 to TRBJ2-7, with 8 bases identical to TRBD2. J gave up 7 bases and V 6 bases, and 26 bases lay outside the gene matches. This CDR3 is built from 18 residues. Germline lookup yields CDR1 DFQATT and CDR2 SNEGSKA (reference sequence).

This clonotype was detected a few times. V is TRBV24-1 and J is TRBJ2-2; D remains ambiguous. V gave up 5 bases and J gave up 8 bases, with 14 bases separating them. The CDR3 runs 14 residues. Per germline, CDR1 KGHDR and CDR2 SFDVKD. The CDR3 region has the DNA TGTGCCACCAGTGGATCTGATCCCCCTGGGGAGCTGTTTTTT. Translation: CATSGSDPPGELFF.

J is TRBJ1-5 and V is TRBV20-1, with TRBD1 identical over 7 bases. Germline assignment: CDR1 DFQATT and CDR2 SNEGSKA (reference sequence). V was pared by 6 bases and J by 4 bases, with 12 bases of the junction left unmatched. The CDR3 is made up of 15 amino acids. The CDR3, as DNA: TGCAGTGCGGGGAGGGGGCAGTCTGGTAATCAGCCCCAGCATTTT. Amino acid sequence: CSAGRGQSGNQPQHF.

This rearrangement joins TRBV18 to TRBJ2-7; no reliable D call. The V end was cut by 0 bases, the J end by 2 bases, with 11 bases between. Germline V lookup: CDR1 KGHSH, CDR2 LQKENI. This CDR3 contains 15 residues. The CDR3 region has the DNA TGTGCCAGCTCACCACCGAGTAGGGAACCCTACGAGCAGTACTTC. It encodes CASSPPSREPYEQYF.

This chain joins TRBV29-1 and TRBJ2-1; unclear D gene. V gave up 7 bases and J gave up 4 bases, with 8 bases separating them. The CDR3 is 11 amino acids. Germline CDR1 is SQVTM and CDR2 is ANQGSEA. The chain's CDR3 is CSAATYNEQFF. CDR3 DNA sequence: TGCAGCGCTGCTACGTACAATGAGCAGTTCTTC.

This clonotype has only a few counts. The chain employs TRBV28 and TRBJ2-3, with 9 bases matching TRBD2. Unmatched junction bases numbered 10, after V lost 3 bases and J lost 0 bases. Per the germline V gene, CDR1 is MDHEN and CDR2 is SYDVKM. There are 18 residues in the CDR3. This CDR3 is CASSFHGSGGQSTDTQYF. CDR3 bases: TGTGCCAGCAGTTTCCATGGTAGCGGGGGACAGAGCACAGATACGCAGTATTTT.

The J gene is TRBJ2-3, the V gene TRBV27; 9 bases match TRBD2. The junction had 11 bases not matched to a gene; V was cut back by 4 bases and J by 3 bases. Germline V CDR1 and CDR2: MNHEY, SMNVEV (reference sequence). This CDR3 is 17 amino acids long. CDR3 in DNA: TGTGCCAGCAGTTCTCCTAGACTAGCGGAGATGACAGATACGCAGTATTTT. Its protein product is CASSSPRLAEMTDTQYF.

The chain is built from TRBV7-8 and TRBJ1-2; D is uncertain. Trimming left V 10 bases short and J 2 bases short, with 14 bases between. The CDR3 is 13 residues long. The germline V gene encodes CDR1 SGHVS and CDR2 FQNEAQ. This CDR3 is CATQIGDNYGYTF. The CDR3 DNA is TGTGCCACCCAGATAGGAGACAACTATGGCTACACCTTC.

The sample holds a few counts of this clonotype. The chain links TRBV3-1 to TRBJ2-3, with D possibly called TRBD1 or TRBD2 (6 bases each). The CDR3 covers 16 residues. Trimming took off 2 bases at V and 0 bases at J, with 12 bases between the two ends. The germline V gene has CDR1 LGHDT and CDR2 YNNKEL (reference sequence). The CDR3 DNA follows: TGTGCCAGCAGCCAATTCCGAGGGGGGAGCACAGATACGCAGTATTTT. This encodes CASSQFRGGSTDTQYF.

The chain employs TRBV7-3 and TRBJ2-5, with D maybe TRBD2 (5 bases). V lost 5 bases and J 4 bases, leaving 14 bases between the germline ends. There are 14 residues in the CDR3. The V gene's germline CDR1 is SGHTA and CDR2 FQGTGA. CDR3 region: CASSPTGNRETQYF. The CDR3 bases are TGTGCCAGCAGCCCCACGGGGAATCGAGAGACCCAGTACTTC.

This clonotype was observed a handful of times. This chain connects TRBV18 to TRBJ2-1; D is unresolved. CDR3 length: 15 residues. The germline V and J ends were trimmed by 1 base and 2 bases, with 9 bases remaining between them. CDR1 is KGHSH and CDR2 is LQKENI in the germline V gene. CDR3 amino acids: CASSPLPGPYNEQFF. CDR3 DNA sequence: TGTGCCAGCTCACCACTCCCAGGCCCCTACAATGAGCAGTTCTTC.

The rearrangement uses TRBV5-1 and TRBJ2-7; D remains unclear. The CDR3 loop spans 15 amino acids. Per the germline V gene, CDR1 is SGHRS and CDR2 is YFSETQ. Trimming took 0 bases from V and 7 from J, leaving 17 bases between them. The CDR3 is CASSLDAAAFGEQYF. The CDR3 DNA follows: TGCGCCAGCAGCTTGGACGCGGCAGCTTTTGGGGAGCAGTACTTC.

This clonotype came up a few times. The J gene is TRBJ2-5, the V gene TRBV5-1; 11 nucleotides line up with TRBD2. This CDR3 has 17 amino acids. Germline values: CDR1 SGHRS, CDR2 YFSETQ. Unmatched junction bases numbered 5, after V lost 1 base and J lost 0 bases. The CDR3 sequence is CASSLTSGREYQETQYF. CDR3 DNA sequence: TGCGCCAGCAGCTTGACTAGCGGGAGAGAGTACCAAGAGACCCAGTACTTC.

This clonotype occurred a few times. V is TRBV4-2 and J is TRBJ2-3, with D perhaps being TRBD1 or TRBD2 (6 bases each). The CDR3 totals 17 residues. Germline-derived CDR1 and CDR2 are LGHNA and YNFKEQ. The V end lost 1 base, the J end lost 3 bases, and 17 bases lay between the germline ends. The CDR3 nucleotides are TGTGCCAGCAGCCAAGCCCTGGGGGGCCTTGGGACAGATACGCAGTATTTT. Amino acid sequence: CASSQALGGLGTDTQYF.